These 23 T cell receptor beta chains were sequenced from one sample in a study of shared clonotypes between healthy human individuals. Positively selected for CCR7, the CD45RO-negative cells used as naive CD8 cells excluded terminally differentiated effector memory CD45RA+ cells. The repertoire was sequenced with immunoSEQ multiplex PCR; TCRdb's copy has only in-frame clones and lacks some. Of around 620,000 clones in the sample, about 95% were seen once. Sequenced sample: naive CD8+ T cells sorted from blood. These receptors came from a woman aged 25 to 39 in good health.

This chain uses TRBV6-5 with TRBJ2-1, with TRBD2 identical over 9 bases. CDR3 length: 15 residues. Losses at the gene ends were 2 bases for V and 8 bases for J; bases not matched to a gene: 7. CDR1 and CDR2 from the germline V gene are MNHEY and SVGAGI. The CDR3 DNA follows: TGTGCCAGCAGTTACGGCGGGAGGGTCTTGGATGAGCAGTTCTTC. Amino acid sequence: CASSYGGRVLDEQFF.

V usage is TRBV7-2 and J usage is TRBJ1-2, with D maybe TRBD1 (5 bases). This CDR3 has 13 residues. CDR1 is SGHTA and CDR2 is FQGNSA in the germline V gene. V shed 1 base and J shed 3 bases, with 6 bases lying between them. This CDR3 is CASSLGQHYGYTF. CDR3 nucleotides: TGTGCCAGCAGCTTAGGACAGCACTATGGCTACACCTTC.

Only one count was recorded for this clone. The chain employs TRBV28 and TRBJ1-4; TRBD1 matches 9 bases. Looked up from germline, CDR1 is MDHEN and CDR2 is SYDVKM. V trimming: 7 bases; J trimming: 8 bases; junction bases outside the gene matches: 17. The CDR3 covers 17 residues. The DNA for the CDR3 is TGTGCCAGCACTACATTGGTAGGGACAGGGACGACGGAAAAACTGTTTTTT. This gives the protein CASTTLVGTGTTEKLFF.

J is TRBJ2-1 and V is TRBV13, with D possibly being TRBD1 or TRBD2 (5 bases each). There are 15 residues in the CDR3. Germline CDR1 PRHDT, CDR2 FYEKMQ (reference sequence). Trimming removed 5 bases from V and 5 bases from J, with 16 bases in between. CDR3: CASSLPRDPHNEQFF. In nucleotides, the CDR3 is TGTGCCAGCAGCCTCCCCAGGGACCCTCACAATGAGCAGTTCTTC. The full variable domain, in which reference TRBV13 and TRBJ2-1 provide the parts outside the CDR3, is AAGVIQSPRHLIKEKRETATLKCYPIPRHDTVYWYQQGPGQDPQFLISFYEKMQSDKGSIPDRFSAQQFSDYHSELNMSSLELGDSALYFCASSLPRDPHNEQFFGPGTRLTVL.

V is TRBV7-9 and J is TRBJ1-1; D gene uncertain. CDR3 length: 11 amino acids. The germline CDR1 and CDR2 sequences are SEHNR and FQNEAQ (reference sequence). V was clipped by 2 bases and J by 8 bases, with 6 bases between them. CDR3 protein: CASSLTDEAFF. DNA of the CDR3: TGTGCCAGCAGCTTAACGGACGAAGCTTTCTTT.

The V gene is TRBV5-1, the J gene TRBJ2-7, with a tentative D call TRBD1 (7 bases). Germline V gives CDR1 SGHRS, CDR2 YFSETQ. Trimming stripped 3 bases from V and 3 bases from J, with 22 bases between. The CDR3 extends over 17 amino acids. The CDR3, as DNA: TGCGCCAGCAGCTCTATCCCGGGCCAGGGGGGAGGCTACGAGCAGTACTTC. Its protein is CASSSIPGQGGGYEQYF.

CDR3 coding DNA: TGCAGCGTTGAAGGGACCACTAAAAAAAGGGGTGGCACAGATACGCAGTATTTT. Translated, it gives CSVEGTTKKRGGTDTQYF. The rearrangement joins TRBV29-1 to TRBJ2-3; maybe TRBD1 (5 bases). Trimming pared 1 base from V and 1 base from J, leaving 21 bases between. Germline CDR1 SQVTM, CDR2 ANQGSEA. CDR3 length: 18 residues.

The J gene is TRBJ2-7, the V gene TRBV5-4; possibly TRBD1 for D (5 bases). The CDR3 has 14 residues. The germline V gene has CDR1 SGHNT and CDR2 YYREEE (reference sequence). V gave up 4 bases and J gave up 2 bases, with 13 bases separating them. In DNA form, the CDR3 reads TGTGCCAGCAGCCCGGTGGACAATACCTACGAGCAGTACTTC. Protein: CASSPVDNTYEQYF. The whole variable domain, filled in from reference TRBV5-4 and TRBJ2-7, reads ETGVTQSPTHLIKTRGQQVTLRCSSQSGHNTVSWYQQALGQGPQFIFQYYREEENGRGNFPPRFSGLQFPNYSSELNVNALELDDSALYLCASSPVDNTYEQYFGPGTRLTVT.

The chain links TRBV15 to TRBJ2-6, with D uncertain. The CDR3 length is 19 residues. Germline CDR1 reads LNHNV; CDR2 reads YYDKDF (reference sequence). V lost 3 bases, J lost 0 bases, and 18 bases lay in between. This chain's CDR3 is CATSRLGSQAISGANVLTF. The CDR3 coding sequence is TGTGCCACCAGCAGGCTTGGGTCCCAGGCCATCTCTGGGGCCAACGTCCTGACTTTC.

V usage is TRBV27 and J usage is TRBJ2-1, with TRBD2 matching 7 bases. V was clipped by 6 bases and J by 8 bases; unmatched bases: 7. This CDR3 has 13 residues. Germline CDR1 MNHEY, CDR2 SMNVEV (reference sequence). The CDR3 reads CASRPGGSYEQFF. CDR3 in DNA: TGTGCCAGCAGACCCGGGGGGTCGTATGAGCAGTTCTTC.

The chain employs TRBV7-9 and TRBJ1-2; D not certain. The V end lost 5 bases, the J end lost 3 bases, and 4 bases lay between the germline ends. Per the germline V gene, CDR1 is SEHNR and CDR2 is FQNEAQ (reference sequence). CDR3 size: 11 residues. The CDR3 DNA reads TGTGCCAGCAGCCGCGACTATGGCTACACCTTC. It translates to CASSRDYGYTF. The variable domain in full, with the rest retrieved from reference TRBV7-9 and TRBJ1-2, is DTGVSQNPRHKITKRGQNVTFRCDPISEHNRLYWYRQTLGQGPEFLTYFQNEAQLEKSRLLSDRFSAERPKGSFSTLEIQRTEQGDSAMYLCASSRDYGYTFGSGTRLTVV.

CDR3 sequence: CATSTSTAYEQYF. The CDR3 DNA follows: TGTGCCACCAGCACCTCGACAGCCTACGAGCAGTACTTC. The V gene is TRBV15, the J gene TRBJ2-7, with a possible D match to TRBD1 (5 bases). Trimming took 4 bases from V and 2 from J, leaving 9 bases between them. CDR1 LNHNV and CDR2 YYDKDF come from the germline V gene (reference sequence). The CDR3 has 13 amino acids.

This rearrangement joins TRBV11-2 to TRBJ2-3; 10 bases are a match to TRBD2. V lost 2 bases to trimming and J lost 6 bases; unmatched junction nucleotides: 14. Germline loops: CDR1 SGHAT, CDR2 FQNNGV. This CDR3 is 18 amino acids long. CDR3 DNA: TGTGCCAGCAGCTTACCCAAGCGGGAGGGCCTTGTGACCGATACGCAGTATTTT. Translation gives CASSLPKREGLVTDTQYF.

This sequence joins TRBV2 and TRBJ2-1, with TRBD2 matching over 7 bases. The germline V gene has CDR1 SNHLY and CDR2 FYNNEI. The CDR3 covers 14 residues. Trimming at V came to 4 bases and at J to 8 bases, leaving 8 bases not matched to a gene. CDR3 DNA sequence: TGTGCCAGCAGTGTTGCGGGAGAGGGGCATGAGCAGTTCTTC. Its translation: CASSVAGEGHEQFF.

The chain is built from TRBV19 and TRBJ1-5, with a weak D call TRBD1 (5 bases). Germline CDR1 is LNHDA and CDR2 is SQIVND (reference sequence). V lost 6 bases, J lost 3 bases, and 15 bases lay in between. The CDR3 is made up of 15 amino acids. The CDR3 nucleotides read TGTGCCAGTAGCTGGGACGGGGACGTCAATCAGCCCCAGCATTTT. It yields the protein CASSWDGDVNQPQHF. The full variable domain, completed using reference TRBV19 and TRBJ1-5, is DGGITQSPKYLFRKEGQNVTLSCEQNLNHDAMYWYRQDPGQGLRLIYYSQIVNDFQKGDIAEGYSVSREKKESFPLTVTSAQKNPTAFYLCASSWDGDVNQPQHFGDGTRLSIL.

V usage is TRBV2 and J usage is TRBJ2-1; D ambiguous. The CDR3 runs to 12 residues. Trimming pared 7 bases from V and 5 bases from J, leaving 9 bases between. Germline values: CDR1 SNHLY, CDR2 FYNNEI. This chain's CDR3 is CASTRTNNEQFF. The DNA of the CDR3 is TGTGCCAGCACCCGGACGAACAATGAGCAGTTCTTC.

The chain links TRBV6-5 to TRBJ2-7; D is undetermined. Germline CDR1 and CDR2: MNHEY and SVGAGI. V was shortened by 6 bases and J by 0 bases, with 15 bases between the two germline ends. The CDR3 covers 15 residues. The CDR3 protein is CASSHTVESSYEQYF. The DNA for the CDR3 is TGTGCCAGCAGCCACACGGTTGAATCCTCCTACGAGCAGTACTTC.

The V call is TRBV29-1, the J call TRBJ1-2; D gene unclear. The germline V and J ends were trimmed by 6 bases and 4 bases, with 6 bases remaining between them. The CDR3 totals 10 residues. The germline V gene encodes CDR1 SQVTM and CDR2 ANQGSEA. CDR3 nucleotides: TGCAGCGTCAGGACCTATGGCTACACCTTC. This codes for CSVRTYGYTF.

The chain recombines TRBV19 with TRBJ2-1; no reliable D call. Germline assignment: CDR1 LNHDA and CDR2 SQIVND (reference sequence). The CDR3 loop spans 17 amino acids. V was trimmed by 0 bases and J by 4 bases, leaving 16 bases between them. The CDR3 DNA reads TGTGCCAGTAGTATAGATCCAACACATGGCGCTTACAATGAGCAGTTCTTC. It is translated as CASSIDPTHGAYNEQFF. The whole variable domain, remainder taken from reference TRBV19 and TRBJ2-1, is DGGITQSPKYLFRKEGQNVTLSCEQNLNHDAMYWYRQDPGQGLRLIYYSQIVNDFQKGDIAEGYSVSREKKESFPLTVTSAQKNPTAFYLCASSIDPTHGAYNEQFFGPGTRLTVL.

This sequence joins TRBV5-8 and TRBJ2-5; D gene unclear. The tail of the sequence fits TRBJ2-7 better, so the J call may be wrong. Per the germline V gene, CDR1 is SGHTS and CDR2 is YDEGEE. The CDR3 runs 12 residues. The CDR3 is CASRPSSYEQYF. In nucleotides, the CDR3 is TGTGCCAGCCGGCCTAGTTCATACGAGCAGTACTTC.

The chain uses TRBV9 and TRBJ2-7; D is possibly TRBD2 (6 bases). Trimming took off 1 base at V and 7 bases at J, with 18 bases between the two ends. CDR3 length equals 15 residues. Germline loops: CDR1 SGDLS, CDR2 YYNGEE. DNA of the CDR3: TGTGCCAGCAGCGTAACCGGGAGTGCCTTTGGTGAGCAGTACTTC. It is translated as CASSVTGSAFGEQYF.

This rearrangement joins TRBV4-2 to TRBJ2-7, with D possibly TRBD2 on 5 matching bases. The CDR3 spans 16 residues. V was cut by 0 bases and J by 3 bases, with 15 bases left in between. The V gene's germline CDR1 is LGHNA and CDR2 YNFKEQ. CDR3 sequence (DNA): TGTGCCAGCAGCCAAGACAATGGGGAGAGTAGCTACGAGCAGTACTTC. Its translation is CASSQDNGESSYEQYF.

This clone was detected only a few times. The J gene is TRBJ2-7, the V gene TRBV5-6; D is unclear. CDR1 SGHDT and CDR2 YYEEEE come from the germline V gene. This CDR3 has 12 residues. V was clipped by 4 bases and J by 4 bases, with 9 bases between them. This CDR3 is CASSVTPYEQYF. CDR3 nucleotides: TGTGCCAGCAGCGTGACCCCTTACGAGCAGTACTTC.